This T cell receptor beta chain is drawn from a study of PD-1 blockade in classical Hodgkin lymphoma. Study background: Intravenous delivery of nivolumab at 3 mg/kg to patients occurred every 2 weeks. The study, taken as a whole, reports: By C4D1 there was a significant rise in CD4+ TCR diversity but not in CD8+ TCR diversity. A reduction in baseline TCR diversity was reportedly seen in newly diagnosed patients relative to healthy donors.

Measured with immunoSEQ multiplex PCR; TCRdb has only the in-frame clones, and not every one. The table has approximately 60,000 clones, over 85% seen once. Every one of the patients relapsed after autologous stem cell transplantation (brentuximab vedotin exposure was variable). Note on this clone: What it binds is not known.

Between the trimmed V and J ends, which lost 3 bases and 4 bases, there was a span of 12 bases. CDR1 is LNHDA, CDR2 SQIVND, per germline (reference sequence). CDR3 length: 14 amino acids. The sequencing used peripheral blood mononuclear cells (PBMCs), collected at baseline. This receptor was obtained from a human donor with classical Hodgkin lymphoma. V usage is TRBV19 and J usage is TRBJ1-1; D is unresolved. The CDR3 DNA is TGTGCCAGTAGTATTGGTGGGTACCTCACTGAAGCTTTCTTT. This gives the protein CASSIGGYLTEAFF. Combining the CDR3 with reference TRBV19 and TRBJ1-1 gives the whole variable domain DGGITQSPKYLFRKEGQNVTLSCEQNLNHDAMYWYRQDPGQGLRLIYYSQIVNDFQKGDIAEGYSVSREKKESFPLTVTSAQKNPTAFYLCASSIGGYLTEAFFGQGTRLTVV.